Here is one TCR beta chain with its context. This sample is drawn from a study of blood T cell repertoires in COVID-19. Study-level information: Donors in the United States, Italy and Spain gave samples during acute or convalescent COVID-19. The analysed material was cDNA or gDNA that came from T cells, B-cell-depleted T cells, or PBMCs.

As originally analysed: Reference gene primer amplification yielded estimated nucleated cell counts. Produced via immunoSEQ multiplex PCR; TCRdb's table is partial and in-frame only. The V and J calls and clone size are taken from that table; D and trimming were inferred from the DNA. The profile shows 30,000 to 35,000 clones, about 90% of them singletons. From germline, CDR1 is MDHEN and CDR2 SYDVKM. This CDR3 contains 12 residues. The germline V and J ends were trimmed by 8 bases and 10 bases, with 15 bases remaining between them. Sequenced sample: peripheral blood. The receptor was derived from a man aged 55 to 70 with active COVID-19. The chain joins TRBV28 to TRBJ2-1; D possibly corresponds to TRBD1 (6 bases). DNA for the CDR3: TGTGCCAGCGGGGGACAAATCGACGAGCAGTTCTTC. It yields the protein CASGGQIDEQFF.